The T cell receptor beta chain described here comes from a study of CD8+CD57+ T cells in acquired aplastic anemia. As for the study in general: DNA per sorted CD4+ or CD8+ sample ranged about 0.2 to 30 ug, averaging around 3.2 ug. Findings and caveats of the study: Between patients and controls, 25 to 35 CD8+ CDR3 sequences were found in common. CD8+ Simpson's diversity did not differ significantly between patients and controls.

Researchers used genomic DNA as the template to profile TCR beta VDJ and CDR3. Via MiXCR, TCRdb re-called the reads, giving one row per CDR3 protein. The data show approximately 70,000 distinct CDR3 sequences, roughly 54% seen once. This clonotype was observed many times. The antigen remains unidentified. This sequence originates from a human donor in good health, serving as a control. The sample was sorted CD4+, CD8+, or CD8+CD57+ T cells (not recorded which) from PBMCs.

CDR3: CASSIPGATNEKLFF. CDR3 nucleotide sequence: TGTGCCAGTAGTATACCGGGAGCAACTAATGAAAAACTGTTTTTT. The chain carries TRBV19 and TRBJ1-4; no definite D call. Germline lookup yields CDR1 LNHDA and CDR2 SQIVND (reference sequence). The V and J ends lost 2 bases and 0 bases respectively, with 7 bases between them. This CDR3 has 15 amino acids. Together with reference TRBV19 and TRBJ1-4, the CDR3 gives the full variable domain: DGGITQSPKYLFRKEGQNVTLSCEQNLNHDAMYWYRQDPGQGLRLIYYSQIVNDFQKGDIAEGYSVSREKKESFPLTVTSAQKNPTAFYLCASSIPGATNEKLFFGSGTQLSVL.